The rows below give T cell receptor beta chains drawn from one sample of a study of early T cells in non-severe SARS-CoV-2 infection. TCRdb re-derived calls from the 5' RACE reads in MiXCR, one entry per CDR3 protein. In the table there are around 82,000 distinct CDR3 sequences, about 14% of which are singletons. The sample comprised whole blood. The origin of the receptors is an adult who was a healthcare worker with PCR-confirmed SARS-CoV-2 infection or an uninfected control (not recorded which). The conserved cysteine and the conserved F or W are not part of the CDR3 here.

ASSLALISYNSPLH | TRBV6-5
ASSLRTFNTEAF | TRBV27
ASRAFGTGESSYNEQF | TRBV6-1
AISLGLATDTQY | TRBV10-3
ASSLTVNTGELF | TRBV12-3/TRBV12-4
ASSLSGGANYGYT | TRBV7-3
ASKGSANTGELF | TRBV10-1
SAIGNEQF | TRBV20-1
SARRDTDTQY | TRBV20-1
ASSESLGTHYGYT | TRBV6-1
ASSPRGQPGGETQY | TRBV5-4
ASSQDWDTGELF | TRBV14
ASSLGRSSNYGYT | TRBV11-2
AWSVLGGLQPQH | TRBV30
ASSRPGGQETQY | TRBV11-2
SAGGTEETQY | TRBV29-1
SARRGPFSTDTQY | TRBV20-1
ASSLSGQFLAKNIQY | TRBV11-2
ASSNMYQETQY | TRBV5-1
ASSLEGAYGYT | TRBV5-5
ASSVAGNNYGYT | TRBV9
ASSQDWAGEQF | TRBV3-1
ASSPPLTVERGYT | TRBV18
SVAQTEKLF | TRBV29-1
ASSAQRTGSYAGELF | TRBV6-1
ASTTMGRGRTEAF | TRBV6-6
ASSLDLVTGSGNTIY | TRBV11-2
ASSQMAVATNEKLF | TRBV3-1
ASSFYARGQETQY | TRBV11-2
ASSSRDRVTDTQY | TRBV7-6
ASSLVGDQYNEQF | TRBV5-1
ASSPDRGRADTQY | TRBV7-2
SAAGTGGGGQF | TRBV29-1
ASSQGYSNTEAF | TRBV3-1
ASSLARAGSRTEAF | TRBV7-2
ASSPRGRGPQPQH | TRBV28
ASSAADTQY | TRBV5-1
ASSRDSHLTDYGYT | TRBV5-1